These 6 T cell receptor beta chains originate from one sample sequenced in a study of cytomegalovirus exposure and HLA in healthy donors (dated by TCRdb to about 2017). The protocol used for the library was the immunoSEQ multiplex PCR assay. For the multiplex PCR, a mixture combining 60 forward primers for TCR Vbeta segments and 13 reverse primers for TCR Jbeta segments was used. The clones in this table, taken by TCRdb from immuneACCESS, are in-frame only. Not every clone is retained; where verified, under half of the shortfall comes from an unresolved V gene, and the cause of the rest is unknown. For this sample there are roughly 77,000 clones; 67% appear just once. The ten largest clones represent 6.9% of the sample. The sequenced material came from PBMCs. All receptors derive from a woman between 45 and 60 years old in good health and CMV-seropositive.

The chain carries TRBV10-2 and TRBJ2-3; TRBD2 agrees at 14 bases. CDR3 size: 16 residues. Germline V gene sequence: CDR1 WSHSY, CDR2 SAAADI. The trim removed 7 bases at V and 2 bases at J, leaving 5 bases unmatched. This chain's CDR3 is CASTGTSGGFTDTQYF. The CDR3 DNA follows: TGCGCCAGCACCGGGACTAGCGGGGGATTCACAGATACGCAGTATTTT.

The V and J genes are TRBV21-1 and TRBJ1-6; the table's TRBD1 call for D was not verified on the DNA. TRBV21-1 has pseudogene status. This CDR3 has 16 residues. The CDR3 bases are TGTGCCAGCAGCCCTCTGGGGACAGAATCGAATTCACCCCTCCACTTT. Translation gives CASSPLGTESNSPLHF.

The rearrangement joins TRBV9 to TRBJ2-3, with TRBD1 matching over 8 bases. Trimming took 7 bases from V and 1 from J; bases not matched to a gene: 2. Germline CDR1 is SGDLS and CDR2 is YYNGEE. CDR3 length: 13 amino acids. CDR3 loop: CASDRGGTDTQYF. CDR3 bases: TGTGCCAGCGACAGGGGCGGCACAGATACGCAGTATTTT.

This clone has only a few counts. The rearrangement uses TRBV5-5 and TRBJ1-4; the D gene is possibly TRBD1 (5 bases). Germline lookup yields CDR1 SGHKS and CDR2 YYEKEE (reference sequence). The CDR3 is made up of 13 amino acids. Between the trimmed V and J ends, which lost 5 bases and 3 bases, there was a span of 8 bases. As DNA, the CDR3 is TGTGCCAGCAGTTGGGGGGCTAATGAAAAACTGTTTTTT. Encoded protein: CASSWGANEKLFF.

The rearrangement uses TRBV13 and TRBJ2-1, with D tentatively TRBD2 (7 bases). V was cut by 3 bases and J by 7 bases, with 19 bases left in between. This CDR3 is built from 16 residues. Germline CDR1 PRHDT, CDR2 FYEKMQ (reference sequence). CDR3 sequence: CASSLFEGGAWNEQFF. CDR3 DNA sequence: TGTGCCAGCAGCTTGTTTGAGGGGGGGGCTTGGAATGAGCAGTTCTTC.

This sequence joins TRBV21-1 and TRBJ1-5. TRBV21-1 is a recognized pseudogene. The CDR3 loop spans 19 amino acids. CDR3 coding DNA: TGTGCCAGCAGCAAAGGCGGATCGACCAAAACCCATAGCAATCAGCCCCAGCATTTT. Translation gives CASSKGGSTKTHSNQPQHF.